The clone carrying this T cell receptor beta chain was recorded a few times. Its cognate antigen is unknown. This entry belongs to a study of human T cells and chemical hapten exposure. General study points: Relative to control repertoires, expanded TCRs gave rise to significantly more large CDR3 similarity clusters.

Specified time point: patch test 1, 2 weeks after DPC sensitization. Treatment meaning: therapeutic diphenylcyclopropenone sensitization with weekly scalp DPC. There are 11 residues in the CDR3. Trimming removed 5 bases at V and 8 bases at J, with 11 bases between. Germline V lookup: CDR1 DFQATT, CDR2 SNEGSKA (reference sequence). TCRdb recomputed calls from the RACE reads with MiXCR, one row per CDR3 protein. In the table there are some 380,000 distinct CDR3 sequences, roughly 4.8% of which are singletons. This sequence originates from a woman between 50 and 59 years old with alopecia areata. Some clones in this sample may be carry-over from other donors' samples. Here the sequenced sample was whole blood, taken in connection with sensitization to the hapten diphenylcyclopropenone (DPC). The chain combines TRBV20-1 with TRBJ2-3; no definite D call. CDR3 DNA: TGCAGTGCTCCTCTCCTAGGTACGCAGTATTTT. This translates into CSAPLLGTQYF.